This is a list of T cell receptor beta chains from one sample in a study of blood T cell repertoires in COVID-19. Some clones are missing from TCRdb's copy, which holds only in-frame ones; the method was immunoSEQ multiplex PCR. The sample shows about 500,000 clones, about nine tenths of them seen only once. Input material: PBMCs or T cells enriched from blood (not recorded which). Receptor source: a woman under 30 who had recovered from COVID-19. Both conserved end residues are part of each CDR3. The order of the fields is clone size, J gene, V gene, D gene, CDR3 protein, CDR3 DNA. The D gene is left open where the match is weak. Size tells how often a clone was seen (once, few, many) or the class of an expanded clone, and some rows leave it out.

>NA|TRBJ1-6|TRBV28|TRBD1
CASSPRQGGSPLHF
TGTGCCAGCAGTCCGAGACAGGGTGGGTCACCCCTCCACTTT
>NA|TRBJ1-2|TRBV24-1|NA
CATSDSRQALTNGYTF
TGTGCCACCAGTGACTCGCGACAGGCCCTAACAAATGGCTACACCTTC
>once|TRBJ2-7|TRBV7-9|TRBD1
CASSHRDSTYEQYF
TGTGCCAGCTCCCACCGGGACAGCACCTACGAGCAGTACTTC
>NA|TRBJ2-3|TRBV15|NA
CATSRGRGDTQYF
TGTGCCACCAGCAGGGGGCGTGGAGATACGCAGTATTTT
>NA|TRBJ2-3|TRBV5-1|NA
CASSLGQGDTQYF
TGCGCCAGCAGCTTGGGTCAGGGGGATACGCAGTATTTT
>NA|TRBJ1-3|TRBV19|NA
CASSRQLTGNTIYF
TGTGCCAGTAGTAGACAGTTGACTGGAAACACCATATATTTT
>NA|TRBJ1-1|TRBV19|NA
CASSPYREGTTEAFF
TGTGCCAGTAGTCCATACAGGGAAGGGACCACTGAAGCTTTCTTT
>NA|TRBJ1-4|TRBV5-1|NA
CASSLEGAAEKLFF
TGCGCCAGCAGCTTGGAAGGGGCAGCTGAGAAACTGTTTTTT
>NA|TRBJ2-5|TRBV11-2|TRBD2
CASSLYLAGGETQYF
TGTGCCAGCAGCTTATATCTAGCGGGGGGGGAGACCCAGTACTTC
>NA|TRBJ2-5|TRBV3-1/TRBV3-2|NA
CASSQDSTAETQYF
TGTGCCAGCAGCCAAGATAGCACCGCGGAGACCCAGTACTTC
>NA|TRBJ1-1|TRBV5-1|NA
CASTYGDTEAFF
TGCGCCAGCACCTACGGAGACACTGAAGCTTTCTTT
>NA|TRBJ1-1|TRBV6-4|TRBD1
CASRTGQGMATEAFF
TGTGCCAGCAGGACGGGACAGGGAATGGCGACTGAAGCTTTCTTT
>NA|TRBJ2-3|TRBV7-2|TRBD2
CASSQLAGGADTQYF
TGTGCCAGCAGTCAACTAGCGGGGGGGGCAGATACGCAGTATTTT
>few|TRBJ1-1|TRBV5-1|TRBD1
CASSSGQTLNTEAFF
TGCGCCAGCAGCTCGGGACAGACCCTGAACACTGAAGCTTTCTTT
>NA|TRBJ2-1|TRBV19|TRBD2
CASSISGTSGGNNEQFF
TGTGCCAGTAGTATATCGGGGACTAGCGGGGGGAACAATGAGCAGTTCTTC
>NA|TRBJ2-5|TRBV7-8|NA
CASSLVGAYQETQYF
TGTGCCAGCAGCTTAGTAGGGGCTTATCAAGAGACCCAGTACTTC
>NA|TRBJ1-1|TRBV15|NA
CATSRDVADEAFF
TGTGCCACCAGCAGAGATGTGGCGGATGAAGCTTTCTTT
>NA|TRBJ1-2|TRBV28|NA
CASSSEGGGYTF
TGTGCCAGCAGTTCTGAGGGTGGGGGCTACACCTTC
>NA|TRBJ1-2|TRBV30|NA
CAWSVGRVGPYDYTF
TGTGCCTGGAGTGTAGGGCGCGTGGGGCCCTATGACTACACCTTC
>NA|TRBJ2-5|TRBV7-7|TRBD2
CASSSTTSAETQYF
TGTGCCAGCAGCAGCACGACTAGCGCAGAGACCCAGTACTTC
>NA|TRBJ1-1|TRBV6-5|NA
CASSYGIGDEAFF
TGTGCCAGCAGTTATGGAATAGGGGATGAAGCTTTCTTT
>NA|TRBJ2-7|TRBV11-2|NA
CASSFSSSNEQYF
TGTGCCAGCAGCTTTAGTTCCTCGAATGAGCAGTACTTC
>NA|TRBJ2-7|TRBV9|TRBD1
CASSVGTANYEQYF
TGTGCCAGCAGCGTTGGGACAGCTAACTACGAGCAGTACTTC
>NA|TRBJ1-5|TRBV12-5|TRBD1
CASGLVLTGGAQPQHF
TGTGCTAGTGGTTTGGTTCTAACAGGGGGCGCGCAGCCCCAGCATTTT
>once|TRBJ2-3|TRBV5-1|TRBD2
CASSFSSGDTDTQYF
TGCGCCAGCAGCTTCTCCAGCGGGGACACAGATACGCAGTATTTT
>NA|TRBJ2-4|TRBV27|NA
CASSILAKNIQYF
TGTGCCAGCAGTATACTAGCCAAAAACATTCAGTACTTC
>NA|TRBJ1-4|TRBV11-2|NA
CASSLDRGAEKLFF
TGTGCCAGCAGCTTAGACCGCGGGGCTGAAAAACTGTTTTTT
>once|TRBJ1-2|TRBV4-1|NA
CASSQATGYGYTF
TGCGCCAGCAGCCAAGCTACAGGGTATGGCTACACCTTC
>NA|TRBJ1-2|TRBV5-1|TRBD1
CASSLAQGYGYTF
TGCGCCAGCAGCTTGGCACAGGGGTATGGCTACACCTTC
>NA|TRBJ1-2|TRBV9|NA
CASSVGSGGYTF
TGTGCCAGCAGCGTAGGATCGGGGGGCTACACCTTC
>NA|TRBJ1-1|TRBV5-1|NA
CASSLEGQDTEAFF
TGCGCCAGCAGCTTGGAGGGGCAAGACACTGAAGCTTTCTTT
>NA|TRBJ1-1|TRBV28|NA
CASSVQSYTEAFF
TGTGCCAGCAGTGTACAGAGCTACACTGAAGCTTTCTTT
>NA|TRBJ1-4|TRBV5-5|NA
CASNPREVATNEKLFF
TGTGCCAGCAACCCCCGGGAAGTTGCAACTAATGAAAAACTGTTTTTT
>once|TRBJ2-5|TRBV7-2|TRBD2
CASSLDSGGLGETQYF
TGTGCCAGCAGCTTGGACAGCGGGGGCCTCGGAGAGACCCAGTACTTC
>NA|TRBJ1-1|TRBV18|NA
CASSPEGDLGNTEAFF
TGTGCCAGCTCACCAGAAGGGGATCTCGGGAACACTGAAGCTTTCTTT
>NA|TRBJ1-3|TRBV28|TRBD1
CASRTGESSGNTIYF
TGTGCCAGCCGGACAGGGGAGTCATCTGGAAACACCATATATTTT
>NA|TRBJ2-1|TRBV6-5|NA
CASSPASATYNEQFF
TGTGCCAGCAGTCCAGCTAGCGCGACCTACAATGAGCAGTTCTTC
>NA|TRBJ2-2|TRBV7-7|TRBD2
CASSLASGVNTGELFF
TGTGCTAGCAGCTTGGCTAGCGGGGTGAACACCGGGGAGCTGTTTTTT
>few|TRBJ1-3|TRBV18|NA
CASSRQQGTGNTIYF
TGTGCCAGCTCACGGCAACAGGGTACCGGAAACACCATATATTTT
>NA|TRBJ1-2|TRBV30|TRBD1
CAWRGGTGDYGYTF
TGTGCCTGGAGAGGTGGGACAGGGGACTATGGCTACACCTTC